The 6 T cell receptor beta chains in this list originate from one sample, sequenced in a study of OX40 agonist ivuxolimab in advanced cancers. Data came from immunoSEQ multiplex PCR; TCRdb stores just in-frame clones and leaves some out. In the table there are almost 90,000 clones, 85% to 90% of which are singletons. The specimen comprised CD4+ or CD8+ T cells sorted from blood, sampled in a trial of the OX40 agonist ivuxolimab. These receptors were taken from an adult with an advanced solid tumor such as melanoma, head and neck, liver or kidney cancer.

This chain links TRBV14 with TRBJ2-1; the D is unclear. The CDR3 has 17 residues. CDR1 and CDR2 (germline): SGHDN, FVKESK. V was pared by 3 bases and J by 4 bases, with 19 bases between. The DNA for the CDR3 is TGTGCCAGCAGCCACCCCCTGGTGACTTTATCTTACAATGAGCAGTTCTTC. Amino acids: CASSHPLVTLSYNEQFF.

This clone was detected only once. The rearrangement uses TRBV19 and TRBJ2-7, with TRBD1 matching over 9 bases. The trim removed 6 bases at V and 3 bases at J, leaving 6 bases unmatched. Germline assignment: CDR1 LNHDA and CDR2 SQIVND (reference sequence). The CDR3 consists of 14 residues. CDR3 region: CASRPGQGLYEQYF. The CDR3 region has the DNA TGTGCCAGTAGACCGGGACAGGGCCTCTACGAGCAGTACTTC.

CDR3 coding DNA: TGTGCCAGCAGTCCGAAGATTACCCATAGCGGAGACACCGGGGAGCTGTTTTTT. Amino acids: CASSPKITHSGDTGELFF. J is TRBJ2-2 and V is TRBV27, with D tentatively TRBD2 (6 bases). Trimming stripped 5 bases from V and 3 bases from J, with 22 bases between. The CDR3 sequence is 18 residues long. CDR1 and CDR2 from the germline V gene are MNHEY and SMNVEV (reference sequence).

The rearrangement joins TRBV27 to TRBJ1-5, with 10 bases lining up with TRBD1. This CDR3 region has 17 residues. After removal of 6 bases from V and 5 bases from J, the junction contained 13 bases not matched to a gene. The germline CDR1 and CDR2 sequences are MNHEY and SMNVEV (reference sequence). CDR3 nucleotide sequence: TGTGCCAGCAGAAGCCCTCGGACAGGGGGTGGGTATCAGCCCCAGCATTTT. Protein: CASRSPRTGGGYQPQHF.

The chain uses TRBV19 and TRBJ2-1, with 7 nucleotides matching TRBD1. Germline V lookup: CDR1 LNHDA, CDR2 SQIVND (reference sequence). The V gene end was trimmed by 1 base and the J gene end by 3 bases; junction bases not matched to a gene: 3. The CDR3 runs to 15 residues. This CDR3 reads CASSIGTGLYNEQFF. The CDR3 DNA sequence: TGTGCCAGTAGTATAGGGACAGGCCTCTACAATGAGCAGTTCTTC.

The rearrangement links TRBV6-1 to TRBJ1-2; 9 bases fit TRBD1. Germline V CDR1 and CDR2: MNHNS, SASEGT. This CDR3 is 15 amino acids long. Trimming removed 3 bases from V and 6 bases from J; junction bases left unmatched: 8. Here the CDR3 DNA reads TGTGCCAGCAGTGATAATACCGGGACAGGGAATGGCTACACCTTC. It is translated as CASSDNTGTGNGYTF.